This T cell receptor beta chain originates from a study of cytomegalovirus exposure and HLA in healthy donors. Notes on the study in general: The study found most TCR sequences rare, yet found some public TCRs in many donors.

In germline, CDR1 is GTSNPN, CDR2 SVGIG (reference sequence). The germline V and J ends were trimmed by 0 bases and 7 bases, with 18 bases remaining between them. The CDR3 extends over 16 amino acids. Primers for the PCR totalled 60 Vbeta and 13 Jbeta. The method was immunoSEQ multiplex PCR; TCRdb's version includes in-frame clones alone and lacks a portion of them. The sample has approximately 180,000 clones; roughly 87% are singletons. Points on this clone: As yet, its antigen is unknown.

This receptor was identified in a girl under three years old in good health and CMV-seronegative. Sequenced input: PBMCs. The V call is TRBV30, the J call TRBJ1-4; D perhaps matches TRBD1 (5 bases). CDR3 amino acids: CAWSVERSGRPEKLFF. The CDR3 DNA is TGTGCCTGGAGTGTAGAAAGGTCAGGGCGTCCTGAAAAACTGTTTTTT.